Below, 15 T cell receptor beta chains from the same sample are listed, as sequenced in a study of T cell responses to AZD1222 COVID-19 vaccine. Sequenced by immunoSEQ multiplex PCR; TCRdb stores in-frame clones only, minus some. The data show under 150,000 clones, about 90% seen once. The sequenced sample was peripheral blood, obtained on day 0 of AZD1222 vaccination. The receptors here all came from an adult in good health.

The chain carries TRBV18 and TRBJ1-2; perhaps TRBD1 as D (5 bases). Trimming stripped 4 bases from V and 7 bases from J, with 31 bases between. CDR3 size: 19 residues. The germline gives CDR1 KGHSH, CDR2 LQKENI. The CDR3 DNA is TGTGCCAGCTCACGGGATCGGGCAAGGGGCCCCTCTCAGGGAGGTGGCTACACCTTC. It yields the protein CASSRDRARGPSQGGGYTF.

The CDR3 region is CSARDTEQYF. CDR3 DNA sequence: TGCAGTGCTAGAGACACTGAGCAGTACTTC. The chain has TRBV20-1 and TRBJ2-7; D remains unclear. Trimming pared 0 bases from V and 7 bases from J, leaving 4 bases between. This CDR3 has 10 residues. The V gene's germline CDR1 is DFQATT and CDR2 SNEGSKA (reference sequence).

The chain recombines TRBV29-1 with TRBJ2-3; 7 bases agree with TRBD1. The ends lost 7 bases at V and 1 base at J; junction bases unmatched: 2. From germline, CDR1 is SQVTM and CDR2 ANQGSEA. CDR3 length equals 12 residues. Here the CDR3 DNA reads TGCAGCGCAGACAGGGGCACAGATACGCAGTATTTT. Translated, it gives CSADRGTDTQYF.

The chain couples TRBV27 to TRBJ2-7; TRBD1 agrees at 9 bases. The CDR3 sequence is 16 residues long. The germline V gene has CDR1 MNHEY and CDR2 SMNVEV (reference sequence). J lost 10 bases, V lost 5 bases, and 18 bases had no gene match. Here the CDR3 reads CASSLSGLVGQGVQYF. The CDR3 DNA sequence: TGTGCCAGCAGTCTAAGCGGTTTAGTGGGACAGGGCGTCCAGTACTTC.

V is TRBV18 and J is TRBJ1-4, with unresolved D. The CDR3 loop spans 15 amino acids. Germline loops: CDR1 KGHSH, CDR2 LQKENI. V was cut by 0 bases and J by 8 bases, with 13 bases left in between. CDR3 nucleotide sequence: TGTGCCAGCTCACCACCTGGGGAGGGTCGAGAAAAACTGTTTTTT. Translation gives CASSPPGEGREKLFF.

V and J are TRBV5-1 and TRBJ2-7; 7 nucleotides line up with TRBD1. The germline CDR1 and CDR2 sequences are SGHRS and YFSETQ. The CDR3 extends over 13 amino acids. V dropped 0 bases and J dropped 12; count of bases not matched to a gene: 9. This CDR3 is CASSLEGTGVWYF. In DNA, the CDR3 is TGCGCCAGCAGCTTGGAGGGCACAGGGGTTTGGTACTTC.

This clone showed up just a few times. In nucleotides, the CDR3 is TGCGCCAGCAGCCCGGAGGGGGATGTCGGGGAGCTGTTTTTT. The encoded protein is CASSPEGDVGELFF. V and J are TRBV5-1 and TRBJ2-2; possibly TRBD1 or TRBD2 for D (6 bases each). This CDR3 contains 14 residues. The germline V gene encodes CDR1 SGHRS and CDR2 YFSETQ. Deletions cut 4 bases from V and 7 bases from J, with 14 bases between.

This clone was observed a few times. The chain uses TRBV5-1 and TRBJ2-5; TRBD2 might be the D (6 bases). Germline CDR1 SGHRS, CDR2 YFSETQ. The CDR3 length is 16 residues. V shed 4 bases and J shed 4 bases, with 20 bases lying between them. The CDR3 DNA reads as TGCGCCAGCAGCGGCGGGATAAGCGCACGTGGAGAGACCCAGTACTTC. Amino acids: CASSGGISARGETQYF.

CDR3 in amino acids: CASRAAAAETQYF. The CDR3 region has the DNA TGTGCCAGTAGGGCGGCGGCTGCCGAGACCCAGTACTTC. The gene calls are TRBV19 and TRBJ2-5; no firm D call. Looked up from germline, CDR1 is LNHDA and CDR2 is SQIVND (reference sequence). The CDR3 is made up of 13 amino acids. V lost 6 bases, J lost 5 bases, and 13 bases lay in between. Full variable domain (missing parts from reference TRBV19 and TRBJ2-5): DGGITQSPKYLFRKEGQNVTLSCEQNLNHDAMYWYRQDPGQGLRLIYYSQIVNDFQKGDIAEGYSVSREKKESFPLTVTSAQKNPTAFYLCASRAAAAETQYFGPGTRLLVL.

This clone has just one count. The chain carries TRBV29-1 and TRBJ1-2; D may be TRBD1 (5 bases). Germline CDR1 reads SQVTM; CDR2 reads ANQGSEA. This CDR3 is 15 amino acids long. The V and J ends lost 5 bases and 4 bases respectively, with 20 bases between them. CDR3 amino acids: CSVPNRQKASYGYTF. Here the CDR3 DNA reads TGCAGCGTTCCGAACCGACAGAAGGCTAGCTATGGCTACACCTTC.

DNA of the CDR3: TGTGCCAGCAGTTACTCAGCGGGAGAGAGAAACAATGAGCAGTTCTTC. This codes for CASSYSAGERNNEQFF. V is TRBV6-5 and J is TRBJ2-1, with TRBD2 matching over 8 bases. The CDR3 length is 16 residues. Trimming took 0 bases from V and 5 from J; bases not matched to a gene: 6. Germline CDR1 and CDR2: MNHEY and SVGAGI.

The chain combines TRBV7-9 with TRBJ2-2; TRBD1 is a possible D gene (6 bases). V lost 1 base and J 5 bases, leaving 11 bases between the germline ends. The CDR3 runs 15 residues. Per the germline V gene, CDR1 is SEHNR and CDR2 is FQNEAQ (reference sequence). This CDR3 reads CASSLGNRVTGELFF. CDR3 DNA sequence: TGTGCCAGCAGCTTAGGTAACAGGGTTACCGGGGAGCTGTTTTTT.

The count of this clone is one. The gene calls are TRBV10-3 and TRBJ2-7; D unresolved. In germline, CDR1 is ENHRY, CDR2 SYGVKD. The CDR3 is 13 amino acids. Trimming shortened V by 10 bases and J by 5 bases, and 18 bases separated the two germline ends. For the CDR3, the DNA is TGTGCCACCCGGCCAGAAGTCTGGGACGAGCAGTACTTC. Its protein product is CATRPEVWDEQYF.

This rearrangement joins TRBV2 to TRBJ1-5; no definite D call. V lost 6 bases and J 0 bases, leaving 12 bases between the germline ends. Germline CDR1 SNHLY, CDR2 FYNNEI. The CDR3 extends over 15 amino acids. CDR3 coding DNA: TGTGCCAGCAGAGACCCCGAATATAGCAATCAGCCCCAGCATTTT. This sequence encodes CASRDPEYSNQPQHF. Complete variable domain (other parts from reference TRBV2 and TRBJ1-5): EPEVTQTPSHQVTQMGQEVILRCVPISNHLYFYWYRQILGQKVEFLVSFYNNEISEKSEIFDDQFSVERPDGSNFTLKIRSTKLEDSAMYFCASRDPEYSNQPQHFGDGTRLSIL.

This clone was counted once. This chain joins TRBV28 and TRBJ2-7, with D hard to call. V lost 5 bases and J 0 bases, leaving 14 bases between the germline ends. The CDR3 spans 15 residues. The germline V gene has CDR1 MDHEN and CDR2 SYDVKM. CDR3 protein: CASSLPMGHSYEQYF. The CDR3 DNA follows: TGTGCCAGCAGTCTCCCTATGGGTCACTCCTACGAGCAGTACTTC.